Each of the 14 T cell receptor beta chains below was sequenced from the same sample in a study of T cells in Graves' hyperthyroidism and ophthalmopathy. The investigators amplified TCR beta CDR3 regions from RNA transcripts. With the HTBI primer set, the TCR CDR3 went through a first round of RT-PCR. TCRdb independently ran MiXCR on the multiplex PCR reads; one entry per CDR3 protein. Counted here are approximately 260,000 distinct CDR3 sequences, 12% to 15% occurring once; the ten biggest clones make up roughly 31%. The sequencing input was blood. These receptors all stem from a woman between 45 and 65 years old with Graves' hyperthyroidism that later progressed to Graves' ophthalmopathy.

This chain connects TRBV18 to TRBJ2-7, with 7 nucleotides matching TRBD2. CDR3 length: 12 residues. V was clipped by 4 bases and J by 7 bases; unmatched bases: 4. In germline, CDR1 is KGHSH, CDR2 LQKENI. CDR3 coding DNA: TGTGCCAGCTCACTCTACGGGAGGGAGCAGTACTTC. It specifies CASSLYGREQYF.

This clonotype was picked up many times. V is TRBV6-1 and J is TRBJ2-5, with 10 bases identical to TRBD2. V shed 5 bases, J shed 5 bases, and the junction held 14 bases outside the gene matches. Germline V gene data show CDR1 as MNHNS and CDR2 as SASEGT. The CDR3 has 17 amino acids. The CDR3 sequence is CASSRPSGSSRWETQYF. CDR3 DNA sequence: TGTGCCAGCAGTCGTCCTAGCGGGAGCTCGCGGTGGGAGACCCAGTACTTC.

This clonotype was recorded at least ten times. This rearrangement joins TRBV5-1 to TRBJ1-6; D not certain. The CDR3 spans 17 residues. Between the trimmed V and J ends, which lost 4 bases and 5 bases, there was a span of 19 bases. Germline values: CDR1 SGHRS, CDR2 YFSETQ. The CDR3 loop reads CASSREGIPMNNSPLHF. Here the CDR3 DNA reads TGCGCCAGCAGCAGGGAAGGGATTCCAATGAATAATTCACCCCTCCACTTT.

This clonotype occurred many times. This chain joins TRBV28 and TRBJ1-2, with a tentative D call TRBD1 (5 bases). Looked up from germline, CDR1 is MDHEN and CDR2 is SYDVKM. V was pared by 11 bases and J by 5 bases, with 15 bases between. The CDR3 consists of 12 residues. The CDR3 bases are TGTGCCGTCGCCGGGACCGATTATGGCTACACCTTC. Protein product: CAVAGTDYGYTF.

This clonotype occurred many times. The chain combines TRBV27 with TRBJ2-1; no clear D. The V end lost 5 bases, the J end lost 8 bases, and 16 bases lay between the germline ends. CDR1 is MNHEY, CDR2 SMNVEV, per germline (reference sequence). This CDR3 is 14 amino acids long. CDR3 DNA sequence: TGTGCCAGCAGTCCCCCCGCCAGCGTCGATGAGCAGTTCTTC. This codes for CASSPPASVDEQFF.

Many counts were recorded for this clonotype. The rearrangement joins TRBV10-3 to TRBJ2-2; 8 positions match TRBD2. Germline V gives CDR1 ENHRY, CDR2 SYGVKD. The J segment lost 5 bases and the V segment lost 10 bases, leaving 12 bases of the junction unmatched. There are 15 residues in the CDR3. The CDR3 region is CATGLGDHLTGELFF. In nucleotides, the CDR3 is TGTGCCACGGGACTAGGGGACCATCTTACCGGGGAGCTGTTTTTT.

This clonotype was seen repeatedly, ten times or more. The chain carries TRBV7-9 and TRBJ2-1; the match to TRBD2 covers 15 bases. The CDR3 extends over 15 amino acids. The J segment lost 9 bases and the V segment lost 2 bases, leaving 2 bases of the junction unmatched. The germline V gene has CDR1 SEHNR and CDR2 FQNEAQ (reference sequence). The CDR3 DNA reads as TGTGCCAGCAGCTTAACGGGACTAGCGGGAGGTGAGCAGTTCTTC. It specifies CASSLTGLAGGEQFF. The complete variable domain, with remaining parts taken from reference TRBV7-9 and TRBJ2-1, reads DTGVSQNPRHKITKRGQNVTFRCDPISEHNRLYWYRQTLGQGPEFLTYFQNEAQLEKSRLLSDRFSAERPKGSFSTLEIQRTEQGDSAMYLCASSLTGLAGGEQFFGPGTRLTVL.

About this clonotype: This may be a read error: a much more frequent sequence differs by one nucleotide. J is TRBJ2-5 and V is TRBV6-2 or TRBV6-3; D may be TRBD1 or TRBD2 (5 bases each). Per the germline V gene, CDR1 is MNHEY and CDR2 is SVGEGT. The CDR3 sequence is 15 residues long. CDR3 nucleotide sequence: TGTGCCAGCAGTTACTCGGGGGACGGTGGAGAGGCCCAGTACTTC. Residues: CASSYSGDGGEAQYF.

V is TRBV4-1 and J is TRBJ1-4; D gene ambiguous. This CDR3 comprises 15 residues. Germline V gene data show CDR1 as MGHRA and CDR2 as YSYEKL. Trimming stripped 1 base from V and 1 base from J, with 7 bases between. The CDR3 nucleotides are TGCGCCAGCAGCCAAGGCGGGGTAACTAATGAAAAACTGTTTTTT. This encodes CASSQGGVTNEKLFF.

The V call is TRBV5-8, the J call TRBJ1-5; D is uncertain. The CDR3 sequence is 16 residues long. V lost 5 bases, J lost 6 bases, and 21 bases lay in between. Germline V gene data show CDR1 as SGHTS and CDR2 as YDEGEE. The CDR3 region has the DNA TGTGCCAGCAGGAAACGCAGCGGTGCCGGGATTCAGCCCCAGCATTTT. Protein sequence: CASRKRSGAGIQPQHF.

Concerning this clonotype itself: This sequence may be a read error, since a much larger clone differs from it by one base. The conserved phenylalanine or tryptophan normally closing the CDR3 is absent here, so this likely arose from a read error. The J gene is TRBJ1-1, the V gene TRBV13; TRBD1 matches 7 bases. The CDR3 is 14 residues long. Germline CDR1 reads PRHDT; CDR2 reads FYEKMQ (reference sequence). V dropped 5 bases and J dropped 6; count of bases not matched to a gene: 9. CDR3 nucleotides: TGTGCCAGCAGCAATCGACAGGGAGGAGCTGAAGCTTTCGTT. Encoded protein: CASSNRQGGAEAFV.

The table lists this clonotype with many counts. The chain couples TRBV11-2 to TRBJ1-5; D call uncertain. Germline values: CDR1 SGHAT, CDR2 FQNNGV. V lost 8 bases and J lost 0, with 5 bases in between. This CDR3 comprises 12 residues. The CDR3 nucleotides are TGTGCCAGCCTATATAGCAATCAGCCCCAGCATTTT. Its translation is CASLYSNQPQHF.

This clonotype was observed many times. This chain connects TRBV3-1 to TRBJ2-7; D remains unclear. The germline gives CDR1 LGHDT, CDR2 YNNKEL (reference sequence). This CDR3 contains 14 residues. V lost 0 bases and J lost 0, with 6 bases in between. CDR3 sequence (DNA): TGTGCCAGCAGCCAAGATCAGGCCTCCTACGAGCAGTACTTC. This sequence encodes CASSQDQASYEQYF.

This clonotype was observed at least ten times. The V and J genes are TRBV28 and TRBJ2-4, with D tentatively TRBD2 (6 bases). This CDR3 is built from 14 residues. Between the trimmed V and J ends, which lost 10 bases and 6 bases, there was a span of 19 bases. CDR1 and CDR2 from the germline V gene are MDHEN and SYDVKM. The DNA of the CDR3 is TGTGCCACAACTAAGCGGGTCTACGGAAACATTCAGTACTTC. Its translation: CATTKRVYGNIQYF.